This T cell receptor (beta chain) was documented in a study of blood T cell repertoires in COVID-19. About the study: The samples span acute and convalescent COVID-19 from the United States, Italy and Spain. T cells, B-cell-depleted T cells, or PBMCs provided the cDNA or gDNA that served as material.

Germline V gene lookup returns CDR1 LGHNA and CDR2 YNFKEQ. With 0 bases clipped from V and 7 bases from J, the junction kept 5 bases outside the gene matches. This CDR3 comprises 15 residues. Seattle-derived patients entered the study during active infection and were followed longitudinally. Study processing details: Estimates of nucleated cell counts were drawn from the amplification of reference gene primers. The assay was immunoSEQ multiplex PCR, and TCRdb's table has in-frame clones only and misses some. Clone size and V and J calls were adopted from that table, with D and trimming inferred from the DNA. The sample holds about 370,000 clones, roughly 90% seen once.

This TCR derives from a woman in her thirties with COVID-19, enrolled during active disease. The chain uses TRBV4-2 and TRBJ2-1; 8 positions agree with TRBD2. The sample taken for sequencing was peripheral blood. CDR3 bases: TGTGCCAGCAGCCAAGATCACGGGGGGGGGAATGAGCAGTTCTTC. Its protein is CASSQDHGGGNEQFF.